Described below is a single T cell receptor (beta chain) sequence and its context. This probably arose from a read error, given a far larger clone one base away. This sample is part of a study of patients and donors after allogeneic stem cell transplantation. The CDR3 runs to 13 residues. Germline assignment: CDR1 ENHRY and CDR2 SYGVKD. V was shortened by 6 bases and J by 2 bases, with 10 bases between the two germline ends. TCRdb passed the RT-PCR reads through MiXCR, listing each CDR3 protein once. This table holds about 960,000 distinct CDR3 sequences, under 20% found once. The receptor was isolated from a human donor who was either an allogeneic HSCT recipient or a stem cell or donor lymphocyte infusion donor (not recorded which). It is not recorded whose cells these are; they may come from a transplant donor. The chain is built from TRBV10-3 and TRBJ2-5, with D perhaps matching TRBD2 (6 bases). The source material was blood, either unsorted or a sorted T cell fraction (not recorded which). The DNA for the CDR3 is TGTGCCATCAGCCCGGGACTGCAAGAGACCCAGTACTTC. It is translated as CAISPGLQETQYF.